This TCR beta chain was retrieved from a study of blood T cell repertoires in COVID-19. Study overall: Some COVID-19 samples were acute and others convalescent; all came from the United States, Italy and Spain. PBMCs, B-cell-depleted T cells, or T cells were the source of the cDNA or gDNA that made up the material.

Methods used by the authors: Reference gene primer amplification yielded estimated nucleated cell counts. TCRdb's copy holds only in-frame clones and misses some; the assay was immunoSEQ multiplex PCR. V and J calls and clone size follow that table, whereas D and trimming were derived from the DNA. Seen here are about 170,000 clones, roughly 90% observed once, and the top ten hold 4.8%. The TCR originated in a man under 40 with COVID-19, enrolled during active disease. Source material: peripheral blood.

CDR3 sequence (DNA): TGTGCCAGCAGCTTACCACTCCCTTACGAGCAGTACTTC. It specifies CASSLPLPYEQYF. The genes are TRBV7-9 and TRBJ2-7; D gene unclear. Germline loops: CDR1 SEHNR, CDR2 FQNEAQ (reference sequence). V lost 2 bases, J lost 4 bases, and 9 bases lay in between. This CDR3 spans 13 amino acids.